One and the same sample provided the 8 T cell receptor beta chains below, sequenced in a study of shared clonotypes between healthy human individuals. The method was immunoSEQ multiplex PCR; TCRdb's version includes in-frame clones alone and lacks a portion of them. Of 2 million to 3 million clones in the sample, roughly 93% were seen once. What was sequenced was naive CD4+ T cells from PBMCs. Subset indicated: CD45RA+ positively selected. The receptors shown here come from a young man in good health. Some clones in this sample may be carry-over from other donors' samples.

The chain couples TRBV7-9 to TRBJ2-1; TRBD1 matches at 7 bases. The CDR3 is 15 residues long. Trimming at V came to 5 bases and at J to 3 bases, leaving 7 bases not matched to a gene. Germline V gene lookup returns CDR1 SEHNR and CDR2 FQNEAQ (reference sequence). In DNA form, the CDR3 reads TGTGCCAGCAGCGCCTCCGGGACAGTCTACAATGAGCAGTTCTTC. It is translated as CASSASGTVYNEQFF.

This chain uses TRBV5-5 with TRBJ2-3; the D gene is possibly TRBD1 (6 bases). With 4 bases removed from V and 3 bases from J, the gap between germline ends came to 15 bases. Germline V gene sequence: CDR1 SGHKS, CDR2 YYEKEE (reference sequence). This CDR3 comprises 15 residues. CDR3 nucleotide sequence: TGTGCCAGCAGCACCCGGGAAGGGGGAACAGATACGCAGTATTTT. Protein: CASSTREGGTDTQYF. Together with reference TRBV5-5 and TRBJ2-3, the CDR3 gives the full variable domain: DAGVTQSPTHLIKTRGQQVTLRCSPISGHKSVSWYQQVLGQGPQFIFQYYEKEERGRGNFPDRFSARQFPNYSSELNVNALLLGDSALYLCASSTREGGTDTQYFGPGTRLTVL.

The chain recombines TRBV29-1 with TRBJ2-7; D uncertain. The CDR3 sequence is 15 residues long. The V end was cut by 3 bases, the J end by 0 bases, with 15 bases between. Germline values: CDR1 SQVTM, CDR2 ANQGSEA. The CDR3 DNA is TGCAGCGTTGACGGAATTAACTTAAGCTCCTACGAGCAGTACTTC. Encoded protein: CSVDGINLSSYEQYF.

The gene calls are TRBV28 and TRBJ2-7; D is perhaps TRBD2 (5 bases). Germline V gene lookup returns CDR1 MDHEN and CDR2 SYDVKM. The CDR3 is 12 residues long. The ends were cut back, 1 base at V and 9 bases at J, with 10 bases in the middle. In nucleotides, the CDR3 is TGTGCCAGCAGTTTATCCCCGGAGGCGCAGTACTTC. Translating it yields CASSLSPEAQYF. Combining the CDR3 with reference TRBV28 and TRBJ2-7 gives the whole variable domain DVKVTQSSRYLVKRTGEKVFLECVQDMDHENMFWYRQDPGLGLRLIYFSYDVKMKEKGDIPEGYSVSREKKERFSLILESASTNQTSMYLCASSLSPEAQYFGPGTRLTVT.

The chain carries TRBV4-1 and TRBJ2-7, with 11 bases lining up with TRBD2. The CDR3 consists of 16 residues. Trimming removed 2 bases from V and 6 bases from J; junction bases left unmatched: 9. The V gene's germline CDR1 is MGHRA and CDR2 YSYEKL. The CDR3 DNA is TGCGCCAGCAGCCAACCATTAGCGGGAGGGAGACGCGAGCAGTACTTC. Its protein is CASSQPLAGGRREQYF.

The chain combines TRBV21-1 with TRBJ2-1; the listed D gene, TRBD1, was not tested against the DNA. TRBV21-1 is an annotated pseudogene. This CDR3 is 12 amino acids long. DNA for the CDR3: TGTGCCAGCAGCAGCAGGGGGAATGAGCAGTTCTTC. Amino acid sequence: CASSSRGNEQFF.

The sample holds a few counts of this clone. This chain connects TRBV6-5 to TRBJ1-1; no definite D call. CDR1 MNHEY and CDR2 SVGAGI come from the germline V gene. The CDR3 covers 10 residues. Trimming pared 6 bases from V and 10 bases from J, leaving 9 bases between. CDR3 sequence: CASRGVVAFF. The CDR3 DNA follows: TGTGCCAGCAGGGGTGTAGTAGCTTTCTTT.

V and J are TRBV14 and TRBJ2-7; D is undetermined. CDR3 length equals 17 residues. Per germline, CDR1 SGHDN and CDR2 FVKESK. Deletions cut 1 base from V and 2 bases from J, with 18 bases between. CDR3: CASSQALTLVRPYEQYF. The CDR3 region has the DNA TGTGCCAGCAGCCAAGCTTTAACATTGGTCCGACCCTACGAGCAGTACTTC.